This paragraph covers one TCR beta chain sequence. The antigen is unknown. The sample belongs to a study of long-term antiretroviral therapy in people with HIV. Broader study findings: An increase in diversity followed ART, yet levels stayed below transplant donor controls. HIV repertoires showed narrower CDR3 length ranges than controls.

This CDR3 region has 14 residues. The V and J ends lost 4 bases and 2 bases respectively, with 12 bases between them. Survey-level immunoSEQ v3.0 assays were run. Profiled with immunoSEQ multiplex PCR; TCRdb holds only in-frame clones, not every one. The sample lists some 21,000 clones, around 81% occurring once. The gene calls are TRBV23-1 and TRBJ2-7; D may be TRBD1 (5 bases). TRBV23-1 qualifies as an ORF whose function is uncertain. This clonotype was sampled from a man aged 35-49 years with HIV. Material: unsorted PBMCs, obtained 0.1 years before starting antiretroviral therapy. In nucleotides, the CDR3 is TGCGCCAGCAGTCCGACCGGACACACCTACGAGCAGTACTTC. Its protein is CASSPTGHTYEQYF.